This TCR beta chain was retrieved from a study of shared clonotypes between healthy human individuals. The V end was cut by 3 bases, the J end by 5 bases, with 7 bases between. The germline V gene encodes CDR1 SGDLS and CDR2 YYNGEE. The CDR3 consists of 12 residues. The repertoire was sequenced with immunoSEQ multiplex PCR; TCRdb's copy has only in-frame clones and lacks some. The sample holds roughly 1,000,000 clones, more than 75% seen once. This sequence was found in a young man in good health. Some clones in this sample may be carry-over from other donors' samples. Sequenced sample: memory CD4+ T cells from PBMCs. Subset in this sample: CD45RA-negative fraction. The rearrangement uses TRBV9 and TRBJ2-3; D call uncertain. CDR3 coding DNA: TGTGCCAGCAGCGCCAGTGGAGATACGCAGTATTTT. Protein sequence: CASSASGDTQYF.